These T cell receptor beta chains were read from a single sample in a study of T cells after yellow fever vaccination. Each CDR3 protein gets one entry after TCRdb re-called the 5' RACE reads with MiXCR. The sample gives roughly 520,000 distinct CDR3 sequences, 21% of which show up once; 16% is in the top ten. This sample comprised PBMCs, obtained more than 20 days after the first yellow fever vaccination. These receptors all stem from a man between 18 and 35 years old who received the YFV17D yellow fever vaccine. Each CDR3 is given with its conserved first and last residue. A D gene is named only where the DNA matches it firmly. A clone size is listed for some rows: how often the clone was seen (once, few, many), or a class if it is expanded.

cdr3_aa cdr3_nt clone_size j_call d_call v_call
CASSYLSASNEQFF TGTGCCAGCAGTTACCTGAGCGCGAGCAATGAGCAGTTCTTC - TRBJ2-1 - TRBV6-2/TRBV6-3
CASRSPGTHTEAFF TGTGCCAGCAGGTCCCCCGGGACCCACACTGAAGCTTTCTTT few TRBJ1-1 - TRBV12-3/TRBV12-4
CSARGQGNQPQHF TGCAGTGCTAGGGGACAGGGAAATCAGCCCCAGCATTTT - TRBJ1-5 TRBD1 TRBV20-1
CASSEYGAKDTQYF TGTGCCAGCAGTGAATACGGGGCCAAGGATACGCAGTATTTT - TRBJ2-3 - TRBV25-1
CARSSDRAGNTIYF TGTGCCAGAAGCTCCGACAGAGCGGGAAACACCATATATTTT - TRBJ1-3 - TRBV5-3
CASSFRPGTNKDTQYF TGTGCCAGCAGCTTCCGACCCGGGACAAACAAGGATACGCAGTATTTT few TRBJ2-3 - TRBV5-5
CASSPDRFSGNTIYF TGTGCCAGCAGCCCGGACAGATTCTCTGGAAACACCATATATTTT few TRBJ1-3 - TRBV11-1
CSARMLGGWGETQYF TGCAGTGCTAGGATGCTAGGAGGGTGGGGAGAGACCCAGTACTTC - TRBJ2-5 - TRBV20-1
CASSYVDTQYF TGTGCCAGCAGCTACGTCGATACGCAGTATTTT - TRBJ2-3 - TRBV12-3/TRBV12-4
CASRPGQGFRYTF TGTGCCAGCAGACCGGGACAGGGGTTTCGCTACACCTTC few TRBJ1-2 TRBD1 TRBV6-2/TRBV6-3
CASSLTGRGYTF TGTGCCAGCAGCTTAACAGGTCGTGGCTACACCTTC - TRBJ1-2 - TRBV11-2
CASSRTGGYPGELFF TGTGCCAGCAGTCGGACAGGGGGTTACCCCGGGGAGCTGTTTTTT many TRBJ2-2 TRBD1 TRBV5-5
CSARFGGVDGYTF TGCAGTGCTAGATTCGGAGGGGTGGATGGCTACACCTTC few TRBJ1-2 - TRBV20-1